A selection of T cell receptor beta chains follows, all from one sample in a study of cytomegalovirus exposure and HLA in healthy donors. Sequencing used immunoSEQ multiplex PCR; TCRdb keeps in-frame clones, though not all of them. Among around 71,000 clones, roughly 94% were seen once, and the ten largest hold roughly 1.4%. The specimen was PBMCs. These TCRs come from a man aged 18-30 years in good health and CMV-seropositive. The CDR3 runs from the conserved cysteine through the conserved F or W. D genes are given only for firm matches. Clone size appears in some rows only: once, few, many, or a class for an expanded clone.

V gene	clone size	J gene	D gene	CDR3 protein	CDR3 DNA
TRBV4-1	-	TRBJ1-2	-	CASSQVGAGYGYTF	TGCGCCAGCAGCCAAGTAGGGGCCGGCTATGGCTACACCTTC
TRBV9	few	TRBJ2-2	-	CASSPSPDTPTGELFF	TGTGCCAGCAGCCCAAGCCCAGACACCCCTACCGGGGAGCTGTTTTTT
TRBV27	-	TRBJ2-1	TRBD2	CASSPSGSSYNEQFF	TGTGCCAGCAGCCCTAGCGGGAGCTCCTACAATGAGCAGTTCTTC
TRBV10-3	-	TRBJ2-1	TRBD2	CAISDKGLAVKYNEQFF	TGTGCCATCAGTGATAAGGGACTAGCGGTAAAATACAATGAGCAGTTCTTC
TRBV7-3	-	TRBJ2-2	-	CASSLGSGNTGELFF	TGTGCCAGCAGCTTAGGGAGTGGGAACACCGGGGAGCTGTTTTTT
TRBV5-1	-	TRBJ2-3	TRBD2	CASSLGGLAGGGTDTQYF	TGCGCCAGCAGCTTGGGAGGACTAGCGGGGGGAGGCACAGATACGCAGTATTTT
TRBV20-1	-	TRBJ1-1	TRBD1	CSAREGQGAFF	TGCAGTGCTAGAGAGGGACAGGGGGCTTTCTTT
TRBV10-3	once	TRBJ2-7	TRBD1	CAISGRTGLTYEQYF	TGTGCCATCAGCGGTAGGACAGGGTTGACCTACGAGCAGTACTTC
TRBV18	once	TRBJ1-5	-	CASSPNNRDPQHF	TGTGCCAGCTCACCCAATAACCGGGATCCCCAGCATTTT
TRBV5-1	-	TRBJ1-1	TRBD1	CASSLSGGVTEAFF	TGCGCCAGCAGCCTCTCAGGGGGCGTCACTGAAGCTTTCTTT
TRBV10-2	-	TRBJ1-2	-	CASSESRRGSGGYTF	TGCGCCAGCAGTGAGTCGAGAAGAGGGAGCGGTGGCTACACCTTC
TRBV29-1	-	TRBJ2-7	-	CSVSGGRVYEQYF	TGCAGCGTTTCGGGGGGCCGGGTCTACGAGCAGTACTTC
TRBV7-2	once	TRBJ2-7	-	CASSFPGTHEQYF	TGTGCCAGCAGCTTTCCCGGGACACACGAGCAGTACTTC
TRBV6-1	few	TRBJ2-7	-	CASSEMVVEQYF	TGTGCCAGCAGTGAAATGGTAGTCGAGCAGTACTTC
TRBV6-6	-	TRBJ2-2	-	CATTGQGNTGELFF	TGTGCCACAACAGGCCAAGGCAACACCGGGGAGCTGTTTTTT
TRBV5-4	-	TRBJ1-3	-	CASSLDGGRGNTIYF	TGTGCCAGCAGCTTGGACGGGGGGCGTGGAAACACCATATATTTT
TRBV5-4	-	TRBJ2-3	TRBD2	CASSLPSGGAGDTQYF	TGTGCCAGCAGCTTGCCCAGCGGGGGGGCCGGGGATACGCAGTATTTT
TRBV4-1	-	TRBJ2-1	-	CASSQDAGGLPAYNEQFF	TGCGCCAGCAGCCAAGATGCCGGGGGACTCCCAGCCTACAATGAGCAGTTCTTC
TRBV10-3	medium-sized	TRBJ1-6	TRBD1	CAIRDDRASSPLHF	TGTGCCATCAGAGATGACAGGGCTAGTTCACCCCTCCACTTT
TRBV7-6	-	TRBJ2-7	-	CASSLAAASSYEQYF	TGTGCCAGCAGCTTAGCAGCGGCAAGCTCCTACGAGCAGTACTTC
TRBV7-2	-	TRBJ2-2	TRBD2	CASSLGGRGWTGELFF	TGTGCCAGCAGCTTAGGAGGGCGGGGGTGGACCGGGGAGCTGTTTTTT
TRBV14	-	TRBJ2-1	TRBD2	CASSQVAGGHYNEQFF	TGTGCCAGCAGCCAAGTTGCGGGGGGCCACTACAATGAGCAGTTCTTC
TRBV4-1	-	TRBJ2-3	-	CASSQTTGFRGDTQYF	TGCGCCAGCAGCCAAACTACAGGGTTCCGGGGAGATACGCAGTATTTT
TRBV29-1	once	TRBJ1-1	-	CSVDWGVTEAFF	TGCAGCGTTGACTGGGGGGTCACTGAAGCTTTCTTT
TRBV4-1	-	TRBJ2-4	-	CASSQAPTDSGVGDIQYF	TGCGCCAGCAGCCAAGCGCCCACCGACAGTGGGGTTGGGGACATTCAGTACTTC
TRBV4-1	-	TRBJ2-2	TRBD2	CASSHGRTSALHTNTGELFF	TGCGCCAGCAGCCACGGCCGGACTAGCGCCCTACACACGAACACCGGGGAGCTGTTTTTT
TRBV5-6	once	TRBJ2-7	-	CASRITGRGYF	TGTGCCAGCAGGATAACGGGGAGAGGGTACTTC
TRBV29-1	-	TRBJ1-1	-	CSVVQLEAFF	TGCAGCGTTGTACAGCTTGAAGCTTTCTTT
TRBV6-1	-	TRBJ2-7	-	CASSELYEQYF	TGTGCCAGCAGTGAACTATACGAGCAGTACTTC
TRBV7-3	-	TRBJ2-1	-	CASRVDGNYNEQFF	TGTGCCAGCAGGGTCGACGGGAACTACAATGAGCAGTTCTTC
TRBV12-5	-	TRBJ2-7	TRBD1	CASGLGPGTGGYEQYF	TGTGCTAGTGGTTTGGGCCCAGGGACAGGGGGCTACGAGCAGTACTTC
TRBV6-4	-	TRBJ2-7	-	CASTEGVGSRASYEQYF	TGTGCCAGCACCGAGGGAGTCGGCAGCCGAGCCTCCTACGAGCAGTACTTC
TRBV30	-	TRBJ1-5	-	CAWSVEGTNQPQHF	TGTGCCTGGAGTGTAGAGGGAACTAATCAGCCCCAGCATTTT
TRBV7-3	-	TRBJ2-7	-	CASSLTGAPGHEQYF	TGTGCCAGCAGCTTAACTGGGGCCCCAGGACACGAGCAGTACTTC
TRBV10-1	-	TRBJ2-2	-	CASSGAGSNTGELFF	TGCGCCAGCAGTGGAGCAGGGTCGAACACCGGGGAGCTGTTTTTT
TRBV6-1	-	TRBJ1-5	-	CASSDYAGGIQPQHF	TGTGCCAGCAGTGATTATGCGGGGGGCATTCAGCCCCAGCATTTT
TRBV11-2	-	TRBJ2-7	TRBD1	CASSPGQEFFEQYF	TGTGCCAGCAGCCCGGGACAGGAGTTTTTCGAGCAGTACTTC
TRBV5-1	-	TRBJ1-1	-	CASSLISGDRYYTEAFF	TGCGCCAGCAGCTTGATATCGGGGGACCGATACTACACTGAAGCTTTCTTT
TRBV19	-	TRBJ2-7	-	CASSPGTFYEQYF	TGTGCCAGTAGTCCAGGCACCTTCTACGAGCAGTACTTC
TRBV19	-	TRBJ2-5	-	CASSEGRETQYF	TGTGCCAGTAGCGAAGGGAGAGAGACCCAGTACTTC
TRBV7-3	-	TRBJ2-1	TRBD2	CASSPGGKYNEQFF	TGTGCCAGCAGTCCGGGGGGGAAGTACAATGAGCAGTTCTTC
TRBV27	-	TRBJ2-3	TRBD2	CASSSSLAGAGLTPPDTQYF	TGTGCCAGCAGTTCCTCCTTAGCGGGAGCGGGTCTCACCCCGCCAGATACGCAGTATTTT
TRBV30	-	TRBJ1-4	TRBD1	CAWSVGAGGGEKLFF	TGTGCCTGGAGTGTTGGTGCAGGGGGAGGTGAAAAACTGTTTTTT
TRBV7-3	-	TRBJ2-6	-	CASSFGGSGANVLTF	TGTGCCAGCAGCTTCGGGGGATCTGGGGCCAACGTCCTGACTTTC
TRBV7-6	-	TRBJ1-1	-	CASSPRQSKAFF	TGTGCCAGCAGCCCCAGACAGTCGAAAGCTTTCTTT
TRBV5-3	-	TRBJ2-7	-	CARSLSGKWDYEQYF	TGTGCCAGAAGCTTGTCCGGGAAGTGGGACTACGAGCAGTACTTC
TRBV19	few	TRBJ2-3	TRBD2	CASSIASGNTQYF	TGTGCCAGTAGTATTGCTAGCGGAAATACGCAGTATTTT
TRBV6-1	-	TRBJ1-3	-	CASTLEGSGNTIYF	TGTGCCAGCACCTTAGAGGGTTCTGGAAACACCATATATTTT
TRBV13	once	TRBJ1-4	TRBD1	CASRTGLNEKLFF	TGTGCCAGCAGGACAGGGCTTAATGAAAAACTGTTTTTT
TRBV7-6	once	TRBJ2-2	TRBD1	CASSSNRGGGELFF	TGTGCCAGCAGCTCTAACAGGGGTGGAGGGGAGCTGTTTTTT